The 21 T cell receptor beta chains presented below share a single source sample, sequenced in a study of cytomegalovirus exposure and HLA in healthy donors. Primers included in the PCR were 60 Vbeta and 13 Jbeta primers. Assay: immunoSEQ multiplex PCR; the TCRdb copy retains only in-frame clones and omits some. This sample has some 52,000 clones, with approximately 70% found just once. Sequencing input: PBMCs. The receptors originated from a man younger than 35 in good health and CMV-seronegative.

The chain links TRBV6-5 to TRBJ2-1; 8 bases align to TRBD2. The germline gives CDR1 MNHEY, CDR2 SVGAGI. The trim removed 5 bases at V and 9 bases at J, leaving 3 bases unmatched. This CDR3 contains 12 residues. CDR3 sequence: CASSRTSSEQFF. CDR3 bases: TGTGCCAGCAGTCGGACTAGCAGTGAGCAGTTCTTC.

V gene TRBV7-9 combines with J gene TRBJ2-7, with 7 bases identical to TRBD1. Germline V gene sequence: CDR1 SEHNR, CDR2 FQNEAQ (reference sequence). CDR3 length: 14 amino acids. Germline trimming cut 6 bases from V and 4 bases from J; bases unmatched to any gene: 9. The CDR3 DNA follows: TGTGCCAGCAGTTTTGAGGGGGCCAATTACGAGCAGTACTTC. It is translated as CASSFEGANYEQYF.

This clone was counted only a few times. V usage is TRBV6-5 and J usage is TRBJ1-6, with a weak D call TRBD1 (5 bases). CDR3 length equals 15 residues. Germline lookup yields CDR1 MNHEY and CDR2 SVGAGI. Trimming shortened V by 7 bases and J by 6 bases, and 16 bases separated the two germline ends. CDR3 DNA: TGTGCCAGCACCCAAGTGACAGCCAGTAATTCACCCCTCCACTTT. Translating gives CASTQVTASNSPLHF.

This chain connects TRBV6-5 to TRBJ1-5; 8 bases line up with TRBD1. Germline loops: CDR1 MNHEY, CDR2 SVGAGI. Losses at the gene ends were 6 bases for V and 5 bases for J; bases not matched to a gene: 6. This CDR3 has 14 amino acids. CDR3 in amino acids: CASRRTGLDQPQHF. CDR3 nucleotide sequence: TGTGCCAGCAGGAGGACAGGGCTCGATCAGCCCCAGCATTTT.

This chain uses TRBV5-4 with TRBJ2-3; D is unresolved. Germline V gene sequence: CDR1 SGHNT, CDR2 YYREEE (reference sequence). Deletions cut 4 bases from V and 3 bases from J, with 6 bases between. The CDR3 totals 12 residues. The CDR3 sequence: CASSRYTDTQYF. The CDR3 region has the DNA TGTGCCAGCAGCCGTTATACAGATACGCAGTATTTT.

This CDR3 is CASSLVSSTGELFF. The CDR3 DNA follows: TGTGCCAGCAGCTTAGTGTCTAGCACCGGGGAGCTGTTTTTT. J is TRBJ2-2 and V is TRBV7-2, with unresolved D. This CDR3 has 14 residues. Germline CDR1 SGHTA, CDR2 FQGNSA. V was shortened by 1 base and J by 4 bases, with 7 bases between the two germline ends.

The chain combines TRBV4-3 with TRBJ1-1; a possible D gene is TRBD1 (6 bases). Germline V CDR1 and CDR2: LGHNA, YSLEER. Trimming pared 0 bases from V and 4 bases from J, leaving 15 bases between. This CDR3 is built from 16 residues. The CDR3 sequence: CASSQEGGGRVTEAFF. The CDR3 DNA sequence: TGCGCCAGCAGCCAAGAAGGGGGGGGTAGAGTCACTGAAGCTTTCTTT.

The rearrangement uses TRBV7-8 and TRBJ1-5; no definite D call. The CDR3 covers 15 residues. V lost 1 base to trimming and J lost 0 bases, with 7 bases between them. Germline V gives CDR1 SGHVS, CDR2 FQNEAQ. Written as DNA, the CDR3 is TGTGCCAGCAGCTTAGGTCCCCATAGCAATCAGCCCCAGCATTTT. It is translated as CASSLGPHSNQPQHF.

The chain uses TRBV27 and TRBJ1-4, with D perhaps TRBD1 (5 bases). Germline CDR1 and CDR2: MNHEY and SMNVEV (reference sequence). Trimming removed 8 bases from V and 0 bases from J, with 13 bases in between. The CDR3 is 15 residues long. CDR3: CASRYLQATNEKLFF. In DNA, the CDR3 is TGTGCCAGCCGATACTTACAGGCAACTAATGAAAAACTGTTTTTT.

This clone was counted only a few times. The chain has TRBV10-3 and TRBJ1-4; D is unresolved. Looked up from germline, CDR1 is ENHRY and CDR2 is SYGVKD. The CDR3 loop spans 16 amino acids. V dropped 3 bases and J dropped 0 bases, with 11 bases sitting between them. The CDR3 is CAISDSAGSTNEKLFF. The CDR3 nucleotides read TGTGCCATCAGTGATTCGGCGGGGTCAACTAATGAAAAACTGTTTTTT.

This clone turned up a few times. The chain is built from TRBV12-5 and TRBJ2-5; 8 bases match TRBD1. Germline assignment: CDR1 LGHNT and CDR2 FRNRAP. Losses at the gene ends were 2 bases for V and 8 bases for J; bases not matched to a gene: 4. CDR3 length: 13 residues. CDR3 region: CASGLSQGATQYF. The CDR3 nucleotides are TGTGCTAGTGGTTTGAGTCAGGGGGCTACCCAGTACTTC.

This chain joins TRBV30 and TRBJ2-7, with 13 bases aligning to TRBD2. V trimming: 8 bases; J trimming: 7 bases; junction bases outside the gene matches: 17. CDR3 size: 16 residues. CDR1 is GTSNPN, CDR2 SVGIG, per germline (reference sequence). This chain's CDR3 is CAGGQHGLAGAREQYF. The CDR3 region has the DNA TGTGCCGGTGGCCAGCATGGACTAGCGGGAGCTAGGGAGCAGTACTTC.

V and J are TRBV9 and TRBJ1-2; 10 bases are a match to TRBD1. The CDR3 contains 15 residues. Trimming took 2 bases from V and 4 from J; bases not matched to a gene: 5. In germline, CDR1 is SGDLS, CDR2 YYNGEE. Written as DNA, the CDR3 is TGTGCCAGCAGCGTCGGACAGGGGGTTACCTATGGCTACACCTTC. This encodes CASSVGQGVTYGYTF.

V is TRBV20-1 and J is TRBJ1-1; D call uncertain. V shed 7 bases and J shed 0 bases, with 6 bases lying between them. The V gene's germline CDR1 is DFQATT and CDR2 SNEGSKA (reference sequence). This CDR3 is built from 11 residues. CDR3 coding DNA: TGCAGTGGAAGAGTGAACACTGAAGCTTTCTTT. Protein sequence: CSGRVNTEAFF.

This clone was seen only a few times. The chain recombines TRBV7-2 with TRBJ2-4; D not certain. Germline CDR1 SGHTA, CDR2 FQGNSA. The CDR3 has 13 amino acids. Trimming removed 3 bases from V and 6 bases from J, with 9 bases in between. The CDR3 loop is CASSFTRSNIQYF. The CDR3 nucleotides read TGTGCCAGCAGCTTTACGCGCTCAAACATTCAGTACTTC.

The V call is TRBV6-5, the J call TRBJ2-7, with D perhaps matching TRBD2 (6 bases). The CDR3 totals 14 residues. The germline V and J ends were trimmed by 6 bases and 5 bases, with 17 bases remaining between them. Germline loops: CDR1 MNHEY, CDR2 SVGAGI. For the CDR3, the DNA is TGTGCCAGCAGCATACGGGACTCTAGGGACGAGCAGTACTTC. Protein sequence: CASSIRDSRDEQYF.

The V and J genes are TRBV29-1 and TRBJ2-7; TRBD2 matches 7 bases. This CDR3 is built from 14 residues. V dropped 6 bases and J dropped 4; count of bases not matched to a gene: 12. Germline V gene sequence: CDR1 SQVTM, CDR2 ANQGSEA. This chain's CDR3 is CSVARDYLSYEQYF. For the CDR3, the DNA is TGCAGCGTGGCCCGGGACTACCTTTCGTACGAGCAGTACTTC.

The rearrangement joins TRBV4-3 to TRBJ2-7; perhaps TRBD1 as D (5 bases). Germline loops: CDR1 LGHNA, CDR2 YSLEER. Deletions cut 1 base from V and 5 bases from J, with 12 bases between. CDR3 length: 14 amino acids. DNA for the CDR3: TGCGCCAGCAGCCAAGCAGGGTTCCAAGACGAGCAGTACTTC. Translated: CASSQAGFQDEQYF.

This chain uses TRBV7-9 with TRBJ1-1; 7 bases agree with TRBD1. The CDR3 is 14 residues long. Germline CDR1 reads SEHNR; CDR2 reads FQNEAQ (reference sequence). Germline trimming cut 7 bases from V and 0 bases from J; bases unmatched to any gene: 5. The CDR3: CASTLTGLNTEAFF. CDR3 bases: TGTGCCAGCACCCTGACAGGGCTGAACACTGAAGCTTTCTTT.

This clone was counted a few times. The rearrangement uses TRBV6-5 and TRBJ2-6, with D unclear. The V end lost 6 bases, the J end lost 0 bases, and 9 bases lay between the germline ends. The CDR3 is 15 residues long. Germline-derived CDR1 and CDR2 are MNHEY and SVGAGI. The CDR3, as DNA: TGTGCCAGCAGACAGTCTTTCTCTGGGGCCAACGTCCTGACTTTC. This sequence encodes CASRQSFSGANVLTF.

This chain links TRBV2 with TRBJ1-5; weak D call: TRBD1 (5 bases). Trimming shortened V by 7 bases and J by 6 bases, and 13 bases separated the two germline ends. This CDR3 contains 13 residues. Germline V lookup: CDR1 SNHLY, CDR2 FYNNEI. The CDR3 sequence is CASTRVIGQPQHF. CDR3 nucleotides: TGTGCCAGCACCAGGGTCATTGGTCAGCCCCAGCATTTT. Full variable domain (rest looked up from reference TRBV2 and TRBJ1-5): EPEVTQTPSHQVTQMGQEVILRCVPISNHLYFYWYRQILGQKVEFLVSFYNNEISEKSEIFDDQFSVERPDGSNFTLKIRSTKLEDSAMYFCASTRVIGQPQHFGDGTRLSIL.